These 8 T cell receptor beta chains share one sample of origin, sequenced in a study of radiotherapy plus CTLA-4 blockade in lung cancer. The data were produced by immunoSEQ multiplex PCR, yet TCRdb's version contains in-frame clones alone and is incomplete. Among about 98,000 clones listed, 75% to 85% were seen once. The specimen was peripheral blood, collected from a patient treated with radiotherapy plus ipilimumab. These receptors originate from a human donor with non-small cell lung cancer who had a partial response to radiotherapy plus ipilimumab.

The chain has TRBV5-6 and TRBJ2-7; D not resolved. V was clipped by 4 bases and J by 2 bases, with 10 bases between them. Germline-derived CDR1 and CDR2 are SGHDT and YYEEEE. The CDR3 consists of 13 residues. In nucleotides, the CDR3 is TGTGCCAGCAGCCCCTACAGTGCCTACGAGCAGTACTTC. Translation: CASSPYSAYEQYF.

This clone appeared a single time. Here the CDR3 DNA reads TGTGCCAGCAGCTCCAGGGCGAACACTGAAGCTTTCTTT. Translation: CASSSRANTEAFF. The chain recombines TRBV7-3 with TRBJ1-1, with D possibly TRBD1 on 5 matching bases. Trimming cost V 4 bases and J 1 base, with 7 bases left between them. CDR1 and CDR2 (germline): SGHTA, FQGTGA. The CDR3 consists of 13 residues.

The chain couples TRBV4-1 to TRBJ1-3; TRBD1 might be the D (6 bases). This CDR3 is 15 amino acids long. The V end was cut by 1 base, the J end by 4 bases, with 11 bases between. Per the germline V gene, CDR1 is MGHRA and CDR2 is YSYEKL. In DNA, the CDR3 is TGCGCCAGCAGCCAAGGGCAGGGGTTAGGAAACACCATATATTTT. It is translated as CASSQGQGLGNTIYF.

The V gene is TRBV19, the J gene TRBJ2-1, with 7 nucleotides matching TRBD2. The CDR3 extends over 15 amino acids. CDR1 is LNHDA, CDR2 SQIVND, per germline (reference sequence). Trimming took 4 bases from V and 4 from J; bases not matched to a gene: 7. CDR3 in amino acids: CASSNGRPTYNEQFF. The CDR3 coding sequence is TGTGCCAGTAGTAACGGGAGGCCAACGTACAATGAGCAGTTCTTC.

The J gene is TRBJ2-5, the V gene TRBV2, with 8 bases matching TRBD2. The CDR3 is 16 residues long. CDR1 SNHLY and CDR2 FYNNEI come from the germline V gene. V lost 6 bases and J lost 0; bases outside the gene matches: 9. CDR3 residues: CASSPPSGPYQETQYF. Here the CDR3 DNA reads TGTGCCAGCAGCCCACCTAGCGGGCCTTACCAAGAGACCCAGTACTTC.

This rearrangement joins TRBV5-3 to TRBJ2-7; D is possibly TRBD2 (5 bases). TRBV5-3 carries the ORF label, with uncertain function. Trimming removed 6 bases from V and 7 bases from J, with 8 bases in between. There are 10 residues in the CDR3. The DNA of the CDR3 is TGTGCCAGAATCTGGAGGGAGCAGTACTTC. Its protein is CARIWREQYF.

V is TRBV2 and J is TRBJ1-1, with D hard to call. CDR1 SNHLY and CDR2 FYNNEI come from the germline V gene. The CDR3 length is 14 residues. V was cut by 8 bases and J by 1 base, with 14 bases left in between. CDR3 residues: CASLAYESNTEAFF. The DNA of the CDR3 is TGTGCCAGCCTAGCCTACGAGTCGAACACTGAAGCTTTCTTT.

The chain is built from TRBV15 and TRBJ1-6, with TRBD1 matching 7 bases. The CDR3 contains 15 residues. Germline V CDR1 and CDR2: LNHNV, YYDKDF (reference sequence). The trim removed 3 bases at V and 9 bases at J, leaving 8 bases unmatched. The CDR3, as DNA: TGTGCCACCAGCAGCCTCACAGGGGTCGGTTCACCCCTCCACTTT. Its translation is CATSSLTGVGSPLHF.